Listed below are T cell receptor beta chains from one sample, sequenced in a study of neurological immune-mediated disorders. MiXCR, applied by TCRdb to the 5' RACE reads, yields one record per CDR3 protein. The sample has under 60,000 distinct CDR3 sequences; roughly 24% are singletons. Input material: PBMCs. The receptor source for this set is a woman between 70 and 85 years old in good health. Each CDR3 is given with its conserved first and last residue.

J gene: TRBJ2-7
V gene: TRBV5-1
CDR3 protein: CASSQLPRYEQYF

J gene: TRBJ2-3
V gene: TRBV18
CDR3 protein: CASSPPIRDRGLGTDTQYF

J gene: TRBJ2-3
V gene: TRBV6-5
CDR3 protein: CASRSQTDTQYF

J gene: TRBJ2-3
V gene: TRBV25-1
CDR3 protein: CASSHIGSGGTDTQYF

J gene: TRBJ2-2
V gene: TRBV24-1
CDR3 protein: CATSDVTGASSNTGELFF

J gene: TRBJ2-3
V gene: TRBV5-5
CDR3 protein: CASSGGTSGRSDTQYF

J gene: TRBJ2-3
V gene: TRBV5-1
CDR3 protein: CASSLIPGLSTDTQYF

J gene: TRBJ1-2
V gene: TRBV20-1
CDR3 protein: CSARSDREAYGYTF

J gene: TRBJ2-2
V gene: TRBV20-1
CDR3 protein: CSARPALSGRGGELFF

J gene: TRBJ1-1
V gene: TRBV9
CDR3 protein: CASSATFGGTEAFF

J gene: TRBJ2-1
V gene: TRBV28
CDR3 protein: CATKYNEQFF

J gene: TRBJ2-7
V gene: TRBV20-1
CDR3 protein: CSAGTGGTYEQYF

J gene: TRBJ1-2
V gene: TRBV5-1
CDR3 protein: CASSPSAGRDYGYTF

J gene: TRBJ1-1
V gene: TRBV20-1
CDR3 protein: CSARGGGTEAFF

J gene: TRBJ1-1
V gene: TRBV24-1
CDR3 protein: CATSGAGSSNTEAFF

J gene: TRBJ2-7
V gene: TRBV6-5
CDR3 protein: CASREPLSYEQYF

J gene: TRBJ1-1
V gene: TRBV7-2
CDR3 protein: CASSFRDRGLTEAFF

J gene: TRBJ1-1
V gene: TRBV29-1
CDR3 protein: CSVVRDLNSAEAFF

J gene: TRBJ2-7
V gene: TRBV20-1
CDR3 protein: CSARGRSDYEQYF

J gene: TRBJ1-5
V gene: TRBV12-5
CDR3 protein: CASGYQIGNQPQHF

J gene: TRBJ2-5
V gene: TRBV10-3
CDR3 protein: CAISESLTGRWETQYF

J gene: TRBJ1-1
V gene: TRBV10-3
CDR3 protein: CAISEPGTGFGTEAFF

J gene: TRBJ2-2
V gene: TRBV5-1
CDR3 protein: CASSLAGQGYTGELFF

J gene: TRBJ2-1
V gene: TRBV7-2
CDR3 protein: CASSLLTGTSGGSGQFF

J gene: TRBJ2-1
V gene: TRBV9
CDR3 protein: CASSPWTSGDNEQFF

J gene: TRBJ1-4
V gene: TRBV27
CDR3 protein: CASSPTTGVREKLFF

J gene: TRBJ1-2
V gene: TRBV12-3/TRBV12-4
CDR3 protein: CASRGTGENGYTF